A selection of T cell receptor beta chains follows, all from one sample in a study of blood T cell repertoires in COVID-19. Here immunoSEQ multiplex PCR was the method, and the copy in TCRdb shows in-frame clones only, minus some. The table includes 9,500 to 12,000 clones, 75% to 90% detected once. Sequencing was carried out using peripheral blood. The receptor source for this set is a human donor in a cohort sampled during active COVID-19. The CDR3 runs from the conserved cysteine through the conserved F or W.

>TRBV7-2
CASSLGLTTYPTTDTQYF
>TRBV5-1
CASSLDFGRGNEQFF
>TRBV6-6
CASSYSGGGINEQFF
>TRBV18
CASTPRGLAGGQDTQYF
>TRBV5-1
CASSPAAGDYNEQFF
>TRBV11-2
CASSSPPDRHNEQFF
>TRBV3-1/TRBV3-2
CASSHGLAGVKQFF
>TRBV24-1
CATSESGGVWNTGELFF
>TRBV5-1
CASSLTLTGDYGYTF
>TRBV18
CASSADRNYEQYF
>TRBV12-1
CASSFPYEAFF
>TRBV2
CASRDLWTGRDTQYF
>TRBV7-9
CASSLAYRERRMNYGYTF
>TRBV11-2
CASSPNRGPGNTEAFF
>TRBV11-2
CASALYPRGKNTEAFF
>TRBV7-8
CASSLGQGVNSPLHF
>TRBV12-3/TRBV12-4
CASSLGSGRPQYF
>TRBV7-3
CASSPTGQGIYHEQFF
>TRBV6-2/TRBV6-3
CASSYLGLAGGETQYF
>TRBV27
CASSSRDRQYEQYF
>TRBV28
CASSSHEQFF
>TRBV5-1
CARSRAGGSTDTQYF
>TRBV6-5
CASGAGGSVYGYTF
>TRBV4-1
CASSRQGGVNEKLFF
>TRBV6-2/TRBV6-3
CASSIQRGSSYEQYF
>TRBV7-6
CASSLAGRGLDTQYF
>TRBV5-4
CASSLALGRANTEAFF
>TRBV27
CASSSLSMGLPGGNTEAFF
>TRBV18
CASSPRQDSNTGELFF
>TRBV5-1
CASSLTTGIYEQYF
>TRBV5-1
CASSLLTSGASDTQYF
>TRBV10-3
CAISETGANQPQHF
>TRBV2
CASSGEVDTEAFF
>TRBV5-1
CASSPPGQGITYEQYF
>TRBV5-6
CASSDRGRNYGYTF
>TRBV6-1
CASSEGTGSHYYGYTF
>TRBV2
CASWGGGDTEAFF
>TRBV7-2
CASSNADRHEAFF
>TRBV6-5
CASSYSTGGYGYTF
>TRBV6-5
CATSGEFYVGYTF